One and the same sample provided the 16 T cell receptor beta chains below, sequenced in a study of regulatory T cells in long-lasting Graves disease. Construction of the TCR beta libraries employed iRepertoire HTBI primers in conjunction with Arm-PCR of CDR3 regions. TCRdb re-called the multiplex PCR reads with MiXCR, one entry per CDR3 protein. This repertoire shows hundreds of thousands of distinct CDR3 sequences, 16% found once; its top ten account for around 27%. Time point specified: newly diagnosed GD, antithyroid drugs for less than 3 months. TCR sequences were obtained from RNA taken from PBMCs. These records were also assigned to another study, of T cells in Graves' hyperthyroidism and ophthalmopathy.

The sequences come from peripheral blood mononuclear cells (PBMCs), collected at new diagnosis, from a patient treated with antithyroid drugs. The source of these receptors is a man in his forties or fifties with Graves disease.

This rearrangement joins TRBV5-1 to TRBJ1-2; TRBD1 agrees at 7 bases. V shed 3 bases and J 0 bases; nucleotides not matched to a gene: 11. The CDR3 covers 17 residues. CDR1 is SGHRS, CDR2 YFSETQ, per germline. This CDR3 is CASSSTIGQASNYGYTF. CDR3 coding DNA: TGCGCCAGCAGCTCAACTATAGGACAGGCTTCTAACTATGGCTACACCTTC.

Note on this clonotype: A read error may be the cause here, since a much bigger clone is one base away. The chain employs TRBV6-1 and TRBJ2-1, with 11 bases that match TRBD2. V dropped 6 bases and J dropped 13; count of bases not matched to a gene: 23. The length of the CDR3 is 18 residues. Germline lookup yields CDR1 MNHNS and CDR2 SASEGT. DNA of the CDR3: TGTGCCAGCAGCCCGGGTGTACTAGCGGGGGCCCAACAAGAGACCCAGTTCTTC. Translated, it gives CASSPGVLAGAQQETQFF.

This clonotype was seen ten or more times. The CDR3 loop reads CAISAGERQPQHF. CDR3 DNA sequence: TGTGCCATCAGTGCGGGGGAACGTCAGCCCCAGCATTTT. The chain couples TRBV10-3 to TRBJ1-5, with TRBD1 as a possible D gene (5 bases). The germline V gene encodes CDR1 ENHRY and CDR2 SYGVKD. The CDR3 contains 13 residues. Trimming stripped 4 bases from V and 6 bases from J, with 10 bases between.

This clonotype has ten or more counts. The chain joins TRBV10-3 to TRBJ2-7; the match to TRBD1 covers 8 bases. V lost 4 bases, J lost 4 bases, and 6 bases stayed unmatched. Germline V lookup: CDR1 ENHRY, CDR2 SYGVKD. The CDR3 is made up of 14 amino acids. CDR3 nucleotides: TGTGCCATCAGTGGTCAGGGGGCGGGTTACGAGCAGTACTTC. Translation: CAISGQGAGYEQYF.

This clonotype was observed many times. The rearrangement joins TRBV29-1 to TRBJ1-1; the D gene is possibly TRBD1 (5 bases). V dropped 4 bases and J dropped 2 bases, with 14 bases sitting between them. Germline V lookup: CDR1 SQVTM, CDR2 ANQGSEA. The CDR3 extends over 14 amino acids. This CDR3 is CSVARGAVNTEAFF. DNA for the CDR3: TGCAGCGTTGCCCGAGGGGCCGTTAACACTGAAGCTTTCTTT.

The chain links TRBV6-2 or TRBV6-3 to TRBJ1-1, with D unclear. With 2 bases removed from V and 5 bases from J, the gap between germline ends came to 15 bases. Germline V gene sequence: CDR1 MNHEY, CDR2 SVGEGT. The CDR3 totals 15 residues. CDR3 sequence: CASSYRRRGLTEAFF. Here the CDR3 DNA reads TGTGCCAGCAGTTACCGTCGACGCGGGCTAACTGAAGCTTTCTTT.

This clonotype was detected ten times or more. J is TRBJ2-1 and V is TRBV6-1; possible D gene TRBD1, 6 bases. V lost 5 bases to trimming and J lost 9 bases, with 14 bases between them. The CDR3 is 13 amino acids. Per germline, CDR1 MNHNS and CDR2 SASEGT. Here the CDR3 DNA reads TGTGCCAGCAGTCCCGGGACATTGGGTGAGCAGTTCTTC. Protein product: CASSPGTLGEQFF.

This clonotype was observed a handful of times. The chain joins TRBV10-2 to TRBJ2-3; D gene unclear. Trimming stripped 8 bases from V and 6 bases from J, with 9 bases between. The CDR3 covers 11 residues. CDR1 and CDR2 (germline): WSHSY, SAAADI. CDR3: CASYSRDTQYF. CDR3 coding DNA: TGCGCCAGCTATTCCCGCGATACGCAGTATTTT.

This clonotype has ten or more counts. V gene TRBV29-1 combines with J gene TRBJ2-1; 7 nucleotides match TRBD1. CDR1 is SQVTM, CDR2 ANQGSEA, per germline. The CDR3 spans 15 residues. V lost 6 bases to trimming and J lost 0 bases; unmatched junction nucleotides: 8. The CDR3 bases are TGCAGCGTCGAGGGACAGCTAAACTCCTACAATGAGCAGTTCTTC. Protein sequence: CSVEGQLNSYNEQFF.

This clonotype was recorded a few times. The chain couples TRBV20-1 to TRBJ1-6, with D hard to call. Germline CDR1 is DFQATT and CDR2 is SNEGSKA (reference sequence). The CDR3 extends over 14 amino acids. Deletions cut 4 bases from V and 8 bases from J, with 15 bases between. The CDR3 nucleotides are TGCAGTGCTATAGTGGCAGGCCGTGATTCACCCCTCCACTTT. Its translation is CSAIVAGRDSPLHF.

This clonotype showed up many times. The V and J genes are TRBV5-1 and TRBJ2-1; D gene unclear. The V end was cut by 2 bases, the J end by 5 bases, with 2 bases between. The germline CDR1 and CDR2 sequences are SGHRS and YFSETQ. The CDR3 spans 11 residues. CDR3 DNA sequence: TGCGCCAGCAGCTTCCACAATGAGCAGTTCTTC. It translates to CASSFHNEQFF.

Ten or more counts support this clonotype. This chain joins TRBV7-9 and TRBJ1-5; no clear D. Trimming stripped 2 bases from V and 0 bases from J, with 5 bases between. The CDR3 sequence is 14 residues long. Germline CDR1 SEHNR, CDR2 FQNEAQ (reference sequence). CDR3 sequence: CASSLWNSNQPQHF. The CDR3 DNA sequence: TGTGCCAGCAGCTTATGGAATAGCAATCAGCCCCAGCATTTT.

This clonotype showed up just a few times. The chain has TRBV10-3 and TRBJ2-3, with a weak D call TRBD1 (5 bases). This CDR3 has 16 residues. V was clipped by 0 bases and J by 0 bases, with 10 bases between them. CDR1 and CDR2 (germline): ENHRY, SYGVKD. The CDR3 coding sequence is TGTGCCATCAGTGAGTCCGGACACGTTAGCACAGATACGCAGTATTTT. This translates into CAISESGHVSTDTQYF.

This clonotype came up many times. The chain recombines TRBV2 with TRBJ1-5; no firm D call. The V end lost 3 bases, the J end lost 0 bases, and 6 bases lay between the germline ends. The length of the CDR3 is 14 residues. The germline gives CDR1 SNHLY, CDR2 FYNNEI. DNA for the CDR3: TGTGCCAGCAGTGACCCGTATAGCAATCAGCCCCAGCATTTT. As protein: CASSDPYSNQPQHF.

This clonotype was recorded many times. The V and J genes are TRBV28 and TRBJ2-7, with TRBD1 identical over 10 bases. The germline gives CDR1 MDHEN, CDR2 SYDVKM. This CDR3 region has 13 residues. V lost 10 bases, J lost 5 bases, and 8 bases stayed unmatched. CDR3: CATLRDRGNEQYF. The CDR3 DNA reads TGTGCCACCCTAAGGGACAGGGGAAACGAGCAGTACTTC.

This clonotype was picked up many times. This chain connects TRBV20-1 to TRBJ2-1, with a weak D call TRBD2 (7 bases). V lost 5 bases and J lost 8, with 16 bases in between. This CDR3 has 13 amino acids. Germline V lookup: CDR1 DFQATT, CDR2 SNEGSKA (reference sequence). The CDR3 coding sequence is TGCAGTGCTGCCCGGGGGGCCGGGGATGAGCAGTTCTTC. Residues: CSAARGAGDEQFF.